This record covers a single TCR beta chain. The target of this receptor is not known. Base qualities are not recorded, but no much larger clone differs from it by a single base. Systemically healthy Caucasian individuals from Russia, 39 in total and aged about 6 to 90 years, were included as donors. Each donor gave 9 to 10 milliliters of peripheral blood, collected into EDTA-treated Vacutainer tubes. Ficoll-Paque density-gradient centrifugation was used to isolate PBMCs, with at least 6.5 million per sample. Trizol reagent was used to extract total RNA from the PBMCs, yielding at least 5.5 micrograms per sample. Naive CD45RAhigh/CD27high T cell percentages were measured by flow cytometry on a PBMC aliquot from every donor. From cysteine to phenylalanine, the CDR3 is 13 amino acids long. The only DNA kept is the CDR3, 39 bases in frame from the first base. From a lookup of the germline V gene (reference sequence), CDR1 and CDR2 are DFQATT and SNEGSKA.

The data derive from a study of blood T cells in healthy people across ages (dated by TCRdb to about 2015). Turning to the overall study: In model experiments, template switching captured about one uniquely barcoded TCR beta cDNA molecule for every two T cells. Using the same blood draw, the study looked at two additional independent replicas of 1 million unique cDNA reads for two donors, one aged 18 to 30 and the other aged 80 or older. To avoid experimental bias, donors of different ages were randomly spread across the sequencing lanes. The donors were split into four age groups: young (average 16 years), middle-aged (39), aged (over 55) and long-lived (over 80). Age-related changes in TCR beta repertoire diversity were measured in the study by deep sequencing normalized with unique cDNA molecular identifiers.

Libraries were made using 5' RACE. This sample was sequenced with an Illumina HiSeq 2500. A second roughly 6 to 12 cycle PCR used a sample-barcoded 5' primer and a J-beta primer mix. A unique molecular identifier was introduced onto each TCR beta cDNA molecule by a template-switch 5' adaptor carrying 12 random nucleotides. At least 2.5 million CDR3-containing paired-end reads were obtained from each sample. All of the RNA was converted into first-strand cDNA using the Mint cDNA synthesis kit, with a TRBC-specific oligonucleotide serving as the primer. Following uracil-DNA glycosylase treatment, all cDNA underwent a first 18-cycle PCR with the universal primers M1SS and BC2_uni_R. The original methods were these. For normalization, 1 million high-quality reads, each with a distinct molecular identifier, were randomly selected from each sample. Instead of being binned into consensus sequences, reads that shared molecular identifiers were thrown out. MiTCR, with a Q25 quality threshold and the strictest error-elimination algorithm, was used for CDR3 identification, clonotype clustering and error correction. Lower-bound total TCR beta diversity was estimated with a nonparametric unseen species model using Euler transformation. TCRdb trimmed the raw reads at Q25, called clones with MiXCR and kept productive beta chains. Merged by CDR3 protein, the rows form single entries marked with the most common genes and DNA. TCRdb's processing, not the authors' own work, is the source of the V and J calls. For this sample the table gives around 1,100,000 distinct CDR3 sequences, of which approximately 38% were detected only once. The ten top clones hold approximately 14% of the sample.

Results the study describes overall, beyond this receptor: Conclusive comparison of naive and antigen-experienced compartments was prevented by the profiling of bulk unsorted PBMCs. Estimates of total diversity based on one million sequenced T cells were regarded as lower bounds and as underestimates. Observed TCR beta diversity per million T cells fell roughly linearly with age, and a significant reduction was already apparent by age around 44. Compared with the aged group, the long-lived group had more naive CD4+ T cells, fewer expanded clones and increased TCR diversity, suggesting age selection. A strong correlation was found between observed TCR beta diversity and the percentage of naive T cells measured by flow cytometry. The CMV infection status of donors was not known, potentially confounding age-related changes in expanded clonotypes.

The receptor was derived from a man between 18 and 35 years old in good health. This sequence uses TRBV20-1 and TRBJ2-4; TRBD1 is a weak D gene call, 5 bases matching. With the DNA end fitting TRBJ2-5 better, the J assignment may be wrong. The specimen was blood. The CDR3 protein sequence reads: CSAIRSGKETQYF. The sequenced DNA is TGCAGTGCTATCCGTTCAGGGAAAGAGACCCAGTACTTC.